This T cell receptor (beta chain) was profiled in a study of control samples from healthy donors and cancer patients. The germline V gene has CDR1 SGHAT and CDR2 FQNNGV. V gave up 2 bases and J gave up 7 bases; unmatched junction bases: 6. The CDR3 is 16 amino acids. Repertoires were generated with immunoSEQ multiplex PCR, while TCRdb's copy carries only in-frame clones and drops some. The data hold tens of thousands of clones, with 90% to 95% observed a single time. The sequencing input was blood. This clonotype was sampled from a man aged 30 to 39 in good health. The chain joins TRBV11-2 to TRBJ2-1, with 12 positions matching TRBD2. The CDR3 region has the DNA TGTGCCAGCAGCTTAACTAGCGGGGGGTTTGTTAATGAGCAGTTCTTC. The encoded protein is CASSLTSGGFVNEQFF.